One T cell receptor beta chain is described in this entry. Its antigen is as yet unknown. This record belongs to a study of T cells in Graves' hyperthyroidism and ophthalmopathy. Study background: Prior to any treatment, at the point of initial diagnosis, peripheral blood was collected.

Based on clinical symptoms, serum thyroxine and TRAb, thyroid ultrasound and orbital computed tomography, diagnoses were reached. Each 10 ml fresh peripheral blood draw supplied the PBMCs. Between the trimmed V and J ends, which lost 0 bases and 1 base, there was a span of 10 bases. Germline CDR1 and CDR2: SGHRS and YFSETQ. This CDR3 comprises 15 residues. Amplification of TCR beta CDR3 regions was performed using RNA transcripts as template. TCR CDR3 regions were first amplified by RT-PCR with HTBI primers. TCRdb re-called the multiplex PCR reads with MiXCR, one entry per CDR3 protein. This table holds 350,000 to 400,000 distinct CDR3 sequences, about 18% found once. Study-wide findings and caveats: The blood repertoire included most of the expanded thyroid clonotypes above 0.001.

Input material: blood. The chain couples TRBV5-1 to TRBJ1-1, with D maybe TRBD1 (5 bases). The receptor's source is a woman aged 18 to 35 with Graves' hyperthyroidism. CDR3 DNA sequence: TGCGCCAGCAGCTTGGAGGGGACCCCGAACACTGAAGCTTTCTTT. Its translation is CASSLEGTPNTEAFF.